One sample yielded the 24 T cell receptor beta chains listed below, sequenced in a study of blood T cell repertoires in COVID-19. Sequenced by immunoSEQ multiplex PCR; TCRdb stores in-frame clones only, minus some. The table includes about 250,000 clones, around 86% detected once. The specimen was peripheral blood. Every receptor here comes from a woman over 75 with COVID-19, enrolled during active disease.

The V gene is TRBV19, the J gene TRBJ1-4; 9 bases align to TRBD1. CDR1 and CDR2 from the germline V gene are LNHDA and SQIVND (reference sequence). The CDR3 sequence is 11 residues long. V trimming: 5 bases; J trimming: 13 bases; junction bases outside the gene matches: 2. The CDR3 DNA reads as TGTGCCAGTAGTCGACAGGGGGGACTGTTTTTT. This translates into CASSRQGGLFF. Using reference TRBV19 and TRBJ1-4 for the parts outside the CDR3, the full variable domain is DGGITQSPKYLFRKEGQNVTLSCEQNLNHDAMYWYRQDPGQGLRLIYYSQIVNDFQKGDIAEGYSVSREKKESFPLTVTSAQKNPTAFYLCASSRQGGLFFGSGTQLSVL.

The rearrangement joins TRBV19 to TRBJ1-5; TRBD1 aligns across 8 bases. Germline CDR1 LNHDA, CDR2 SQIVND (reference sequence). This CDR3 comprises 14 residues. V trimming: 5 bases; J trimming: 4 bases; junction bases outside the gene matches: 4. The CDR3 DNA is TGTGCCAGTAGTCCACGGACAGGGAATCAGCCCCAGCATTTT. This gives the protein CASSPRTGNQPQHF.

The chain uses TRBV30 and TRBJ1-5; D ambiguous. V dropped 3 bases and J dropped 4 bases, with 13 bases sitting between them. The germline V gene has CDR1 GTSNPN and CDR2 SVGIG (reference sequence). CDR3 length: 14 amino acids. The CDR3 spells CAWRRPGANQPQHF. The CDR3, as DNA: TGTGCCTGGAGAAGGCCAGGCGCAAATCAGCCCCAGCATTTT. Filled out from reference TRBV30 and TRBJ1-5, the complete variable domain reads SQTIHQWPATLVQPVGSPLSLECTVEGTSNPNLYWYRQAAGRGLQLLFYSVGIGQISSEVPQNLSASRPQDRQFILSSKKLLLSDSGFYLCAWRRPGANQPQHFGDGTRLSIL.

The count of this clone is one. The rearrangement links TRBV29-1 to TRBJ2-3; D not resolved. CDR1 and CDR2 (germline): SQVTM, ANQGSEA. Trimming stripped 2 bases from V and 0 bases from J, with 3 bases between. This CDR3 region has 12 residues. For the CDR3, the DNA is TGCAGCGTTGAACGGAGCACAGATACGCAGTATTTT. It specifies CSVERSTDTQYF.

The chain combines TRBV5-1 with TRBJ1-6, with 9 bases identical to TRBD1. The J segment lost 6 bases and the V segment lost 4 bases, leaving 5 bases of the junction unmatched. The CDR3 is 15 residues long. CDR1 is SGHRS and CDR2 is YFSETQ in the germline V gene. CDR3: CASSGSTGGNSPLHF. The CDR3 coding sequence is TGCGCCAGCAGCGGTTCGACAGGGGGTAATTCACCCCTCCACTTT.

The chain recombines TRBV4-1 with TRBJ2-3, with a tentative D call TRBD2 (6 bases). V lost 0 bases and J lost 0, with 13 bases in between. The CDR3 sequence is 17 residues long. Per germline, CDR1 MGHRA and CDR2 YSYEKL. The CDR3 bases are TGCGCCAGCAGCCAAGAGATGACTAGGGGTAGCACAGATACGCAGTATTTT. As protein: CASSQEMTRGSTDTQYF.

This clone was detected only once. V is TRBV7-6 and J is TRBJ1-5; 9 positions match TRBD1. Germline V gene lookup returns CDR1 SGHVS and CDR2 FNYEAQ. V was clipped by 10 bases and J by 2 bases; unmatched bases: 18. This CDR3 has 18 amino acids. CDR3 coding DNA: TGTGCCACTCGATCGGGGGACAGGGTGACTCACGGCAATCAGCCCCAGCATTTT. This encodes CATRSGDRVTHGNQPQHF.

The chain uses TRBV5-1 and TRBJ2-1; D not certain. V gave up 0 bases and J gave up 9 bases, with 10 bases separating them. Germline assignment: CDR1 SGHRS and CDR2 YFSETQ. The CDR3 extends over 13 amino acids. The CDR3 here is CASSLDQRGEQFF. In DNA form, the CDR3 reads TGCGCCAGCAGCTTGGACCAACGCGGTGAGCAGTTCTTC.

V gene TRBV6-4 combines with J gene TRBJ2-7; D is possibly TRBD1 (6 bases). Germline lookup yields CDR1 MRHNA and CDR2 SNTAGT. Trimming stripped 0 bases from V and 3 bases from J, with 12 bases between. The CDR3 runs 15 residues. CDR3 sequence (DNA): TGTGCCAGCAGTGACTCGAACGGACAGAGCTACGAGCAGTACGTC. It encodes CASSDSNGQSYEQYV.

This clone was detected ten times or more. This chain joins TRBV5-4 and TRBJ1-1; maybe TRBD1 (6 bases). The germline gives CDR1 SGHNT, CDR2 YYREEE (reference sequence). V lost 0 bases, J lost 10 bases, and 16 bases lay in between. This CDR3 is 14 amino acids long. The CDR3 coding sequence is TGTGCCAGCAGCTTGGCTAGACAGGAAGTAGGAGCTTTCTTT. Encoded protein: CASSLARQEVGAFF.

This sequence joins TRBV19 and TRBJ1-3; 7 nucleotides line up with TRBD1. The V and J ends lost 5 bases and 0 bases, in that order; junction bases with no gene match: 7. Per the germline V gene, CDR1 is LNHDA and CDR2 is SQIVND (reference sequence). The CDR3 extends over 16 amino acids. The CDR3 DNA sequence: TGTGCCAGTAGTGACCAGACAGGGAGCTCTGGAAACACCATATATTTT. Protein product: CASSDQTGSSGNTIYF.

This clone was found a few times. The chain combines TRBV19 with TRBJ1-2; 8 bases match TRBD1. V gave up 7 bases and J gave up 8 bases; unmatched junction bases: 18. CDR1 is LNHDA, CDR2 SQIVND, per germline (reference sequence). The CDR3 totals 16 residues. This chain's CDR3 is CASTPLGTGIGGGYTF. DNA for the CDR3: TGTGCCAGTACCCCGTTGGGGACAGGAATTGGAGGGGGCTACACCTTC.

Here the CDR3 DNA reads TGTGCCAGCAGTCAATCGACAGGGGCTCAGCCCCAGCATTTT. It translates to CASSQSTGAQPQHF. The rearrangement joins TRBV6-6 to TRBJ1-5; 8 nucleotides align to TRBD1. The CDR3 runs 14 residues. Trimming took 5 bases from V and 6 from J; bases not matched to a gene: 6. Germline CDR1 is MNHNY and CDR2 is SVGAGI (reference sequence).

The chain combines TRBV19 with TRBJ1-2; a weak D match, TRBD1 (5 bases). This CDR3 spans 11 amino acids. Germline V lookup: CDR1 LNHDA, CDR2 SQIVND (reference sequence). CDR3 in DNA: TGTGCAGCGGGGACTATGGGTGGCTACACCTTC. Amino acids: CAAGTMGGYTF.

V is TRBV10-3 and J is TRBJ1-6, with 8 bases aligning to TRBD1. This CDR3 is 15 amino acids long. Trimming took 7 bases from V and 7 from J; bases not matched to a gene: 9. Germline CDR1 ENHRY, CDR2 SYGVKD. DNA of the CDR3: TGTGCCATCATTGCCGGACAGGGAGAAAATTCACCCCTCCACTTT. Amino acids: CAIIAGQGENSPLHF.

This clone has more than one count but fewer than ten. DNA for the CDR3: TGTGCCAGCAGCGGGACAGGGGAAAGCTACAATGAGCAGTTCTTC. Its protein is CASSGTGESYNEQFF. The chain joins TRBV9 to TRBJ2-1, with 9 bases that match TRBD1. There are 15 residues in the CDR3. The germline V gene has CDR1 SGDLS and CDR2 YYNGEE. V gave up 3 bases and J gave up 3 bases; unmatched junction bases: 4.

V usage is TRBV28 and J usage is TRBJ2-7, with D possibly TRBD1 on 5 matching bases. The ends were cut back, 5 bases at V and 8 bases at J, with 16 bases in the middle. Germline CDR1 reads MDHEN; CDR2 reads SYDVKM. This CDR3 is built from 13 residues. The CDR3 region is CASSPTQGGKQYV. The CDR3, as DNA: TGTGCCAGCAGTCCTACGCAGGGTGGCAAGCAGTACGTC.

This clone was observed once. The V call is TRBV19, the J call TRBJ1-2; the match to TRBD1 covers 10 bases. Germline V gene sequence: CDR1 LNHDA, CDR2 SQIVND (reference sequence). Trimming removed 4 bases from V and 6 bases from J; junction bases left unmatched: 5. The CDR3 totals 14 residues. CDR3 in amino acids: CASSSRQGANGYTF. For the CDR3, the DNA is TGTGCCAGTAGTAGTAGACAGGGGGCCAATGGCTACACCTTC.

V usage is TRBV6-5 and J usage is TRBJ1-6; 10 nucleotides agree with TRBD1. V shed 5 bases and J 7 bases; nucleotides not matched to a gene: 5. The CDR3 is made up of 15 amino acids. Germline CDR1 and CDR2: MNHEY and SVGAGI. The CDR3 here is CASSQGQGQNSPLHF. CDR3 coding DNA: TGTGCCAGCAGTCAGGGACAGGGGCAAAATTCACCCCTCCACTTT.

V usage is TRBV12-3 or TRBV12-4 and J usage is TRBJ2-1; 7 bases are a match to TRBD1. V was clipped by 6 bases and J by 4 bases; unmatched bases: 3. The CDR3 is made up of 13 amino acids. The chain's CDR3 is CASRVQGYNEQFF. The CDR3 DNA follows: TGTGCCAGCAGGGTACAGGGGTACAATGAGCAGTTCTTC.

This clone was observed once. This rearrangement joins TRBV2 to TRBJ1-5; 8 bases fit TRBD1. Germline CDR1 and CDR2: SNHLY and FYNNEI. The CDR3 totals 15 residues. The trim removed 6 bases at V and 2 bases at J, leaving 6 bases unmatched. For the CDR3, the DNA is TGTGCCAGCAGGCGTATGACAGGGGGCAATCAGCCCCAGCATTTT. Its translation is CASRRMTGGNQPQHF.

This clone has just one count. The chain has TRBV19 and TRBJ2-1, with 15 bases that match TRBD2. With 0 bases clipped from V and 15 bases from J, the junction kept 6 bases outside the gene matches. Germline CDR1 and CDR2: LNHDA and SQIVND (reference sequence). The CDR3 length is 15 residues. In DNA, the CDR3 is TGTGCCAGTAGTATAGACGGACTAGCGGGGGGGCCACGGTTCTTC. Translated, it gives CASSIDGLAGGPRFF.

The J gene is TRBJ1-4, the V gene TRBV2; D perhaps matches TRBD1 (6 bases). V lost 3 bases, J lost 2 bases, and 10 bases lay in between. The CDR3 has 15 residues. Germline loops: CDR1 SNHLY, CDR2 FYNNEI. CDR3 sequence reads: CASSDRGSTNEKLFF. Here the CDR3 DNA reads TGTGCCAGCAGTGACAGGGGTTCGACTAATGAAAAACTGTTTTTT.

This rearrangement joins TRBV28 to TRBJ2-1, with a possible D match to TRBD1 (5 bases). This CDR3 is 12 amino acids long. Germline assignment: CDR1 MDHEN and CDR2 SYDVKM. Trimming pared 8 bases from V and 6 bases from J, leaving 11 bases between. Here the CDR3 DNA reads TGTGCCAGCGTCCAGGGAACCAATGAGCAGTTCTTC. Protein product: CASVQGTNEQFF.